This TCR beta chain was obtained from a study of T-cell memory formation after mild COVID-19 (dated by TCRdb to the early 2020s). Regarding the study in general: Most TCR sequence clusters were specific to one of the two donors. T-cell clones expanding and contracting after mild COVID-19 in a couple of donors were tracked by longitudinal TCRalpha and TCRbeta repertoire sequencing. The cohort comprised two young, previously healthy adult volunteers, one female and one male. General findings and caveats noted by the study authors: The detection of some responding clones in pre-infection memory suggests that pre-existing cross-reactive memory T cells joined the SARS-CoV-2 response. Whether the second-wave clones peaking on day 37 were SARS-CoV-2 specific was not confirmed. Contracting CD4+ clones appeared mostly in the CM and EM memory subsets, whereas CD8+ clones were enriched in EMRA. From day 15 to 85, contracting clones showed balanced CD4/CD8 phenotypes, whereas a second wave of clones that expanded from day 15 to 37 leaned towards CD4+. The study included only a couple of mild cases, and larger cohorts that include severe cases with pre-infection samples were judged to be necessary.

The germline ends are 16 bases apart after V is trimmed by 7 bases and J by 4 bases. From the germline V gene, CDR1 is ENHRY and CDR2 is SYGVKD. There are 14 amino acids in the CDR3, from cysteine to phenylalanine inclusive. Of the read, only the CDR3 DNA is kept; its 42 bases are in frame from base 1. Instrument used: Illumina NovaSeq 6000. cDNA libraries for TCRalpha and TCRbeta were prepared by 5'RACE using constant-segment primers, with sample barcodes and unique molecular identifiers added. Trizol reagent was used to extract RNA from every sample. Libraries were amplified in two PCR steps, with a second sample barcode and Illumina TruSeq adapters added in the second step. Sequencing of libraries was performed on an Illumina NovaSeq with 2 x 150 bp paired-end reads. The paper's processing steps were these. With migec v1.2.7, reads were demultiplexed and then collapsed into UMI-guided consensus sequences. Using mixcr v2.1.11, the UMI consensuses were aligned to TRA and TRB V and J templates and assembled into clonotypes. A clonotype was counted as expanded or contracted only when both edgeR and NoisET called the clonotype significant, with the noise models trained on biological replicates. For edgeR calls, the thresholds were a false discovery rate-adjusted p below 0.01 and a log2 fold-change of 1. PCA with hierarchical clustering of max-normalized trajectories of the 1000 most abundant clonotypes was used as exploratory dynamics analysis. Each responding clone was given a CD4 or CD8 phenotype based on the CD4+ and CD8+ repertoires, which had been sequenced separately. The public reads were reprocessed in TCRdb via fastp at Q25 and MiXCR, keeping in-frame beta chains. A single entry per CDR3 protein holds the most common genes and DNA from its merged rows. The V and J calls were determined by TCRdb, not by the authors. The sample table records 450,000 or so distinct CDR3 sequences; approximately 25% of these occur just once. Jointly, the top ten make up roughly an eighth of the sample.

Note on this clonotype: The specificity of this receptor is unknown. Per-base quality was not reported, and no clone a single base away is much larger than it.

Ficoll-Paque density gradient centrifugation was used to isolate PBMCs. This chain is built from TRBV10-3 and TRBJ1-2; no D gene can be assigned with confidence. The TCR comes from an adult woman who had mild COVID-19 (a few samples of this study predate the infection). The sample titles of this study are shuffled in the database, so cell type and time point are left out; the donor was told from shared clones. Sequenced material: PBMCs or a T cell subset sorted from them (not recorded which). The CDR3 protein is CAIKDSLGSYGYTF. At the DNA level, the sequence is TGTGCCATCAAGGATTCGCTGGGGAGCTATGGCTACACCTTC.